This T cell receptor (beta chain) appears in the sequencing data of a study of molecular identifiers for immune sequencing clone quantification. For the study at large: With replicates, the RNA of about 20,000 or 100,000 naive CD8 cells was split five ways and four were sequenced.

Germline CDR1 is SEHNR and CDR2 is FQNEAQ (reference sequence). After removal of 5 bases from V and 4 bases from J, the junction contained 11 bases not matched to a gene. The CDR3 totals 16 residues. The use of previously described methods and listed TCR primers produced the bulk TCR libraries. TCRdb processed the PCR reads anew with MiXCR; each CDR3 protein has one entry. The data contain approximately 550,000 distinct CDR3 sequences, about 25% of them singletons. This clonotype was observed at least ten times. Its specificity is unknown. General study findings and limits: Under 1% of molecules in naive cells, but over 97% of effector molecules, belonged to clones above 20 RNA copies.

This TCR derives from a human donor in good health. Some libraries in this study had Jurkat cell RNA spiked in. The chain recombines TRBV7-9 with TRBJ2-7; 10 nucleotides match TRBD1. Sequencing was carried out using naive CD8+ T cells from blood, with Jurkat cell RNA spiked in. Specified subset: FACS-sorted CD8+CD4-CCR7+CD45RA+ naive T cells. Here the CDR3 DNA reads TGTGCCAGCAGCCTCCGCCCGGGACAGGGGATATACGAGCAGTACTTC. Translated, it gives CASSLRPGQGIYEQYF.